A single sample gave rise to the 16 T cell receptor beta chains below, sequenced in a study of molecular identifiers for immune sequencing clone quantification. TCRdb re-analysed the PCR reads in MiXCR, keeping a single row per CDR3 protein. The repertoire has around 460,000 distinct CDR3 sequences, about 25% of them found once; the top ten carry around 0.79%. Sequencing was performed on naive CD8+ T cells from blood, with Jurkat cell RNA spiked in. Subset here: FACS-sorted CD8+CD4-CCR7+CD45RA+ naive T cells. These receptors all stem from a human donor in good health. Some libraries in this study had Jurkat cell RNA spiked in.

This clonotype was seen ten or more times. The rearrangement joins TRBV7-2 to TRBJ2-6; unclear D gene. V was pared by 3 bases and J by 1 base, with 7 bases between. The germline V gene encodes CDR1 SGHTA and CDR2 FQGNSA. The CDR3 has 15 residues. CDR3 sequence (DNA): TGTGCCAGCAGCTTCTTGGCATCTGGGGCCAACGTCCTGACTTTC. Its translation: CASSFLASGANVLTF.

V is TRBV7-8 and J is TRBJ1-1, with D perhaps TRBD1 (6 bases). V gave up 3 bases and J gave up 6 bases, with 14 bases separating them. The germline gives CDR1 SGHVS, CDR2 FQNEAQ. The CDR3 is 14 amino acids. DNA of the CDR3: TGTGCCAGCAGCTTCCGCGGACAGTACGCTGAAGCTTTCTTT. This encodes CASSFRGQYAEAFF.

A word on this clonotype: One end of the junction varies from germline; a read error may be responsible. This chain links TRBV5-6 with TRBJ2-7; D gene unclear. The CDR3 has 14 residues. Germline assignment: CDR1 SGHDT and CDR2 YYEEEE. The CDR3 protein is CAGSLVRETYEQYF. Here the CDR3 DNA reads TGTGCCGGCAGCTTGGTAAGGGAAACCTACGAGCAGTACTTC.

The genes are TRBV12-3 or TRBV12-4 and TRBJ1-4, with unresolved D. V lost 0 bases to trimming and J lost 6 bases, with 5 bases between them. This CDR3 has 13 residues. The DNA of the CDR3 is TGTGCCAGCAGTTTAGCTCGGGATGAAAAACTGTTTTTT. Translated: CASSLARDEKLFF.

This chain joins TRBV6-5 and TRBJ2-5; 12 bases are shared with TRBD2. The CDR3 runs to 18 residues. The germline gives CDR1 MNHEY, CDR2 SVGAGI. V lost 5 bases to trimming and J lost 5 bases; unmatched junction nucleotides: 15. CDR3 DNA: TGTGCCAGCAGTCGCTACCCGGCTAGCGGGGGGGCCGGCGAGACCCAGTACTTC. Amino acid sequence: CASSRYPASGGAGETQYF.

Ten or more counts support this clonotype. This chain connects TRBV5-5 to TRBJ2-7, with unresolved D. V lost 0 bases to trimming and J lost 6 bases, with 10 bases between them. The CDR3 has 13 amino acids. The germline gives CDR1 SGHKS, CDR2 YYEKEE (reference sequence). In nucleotides, the CDR3 is TGTGCCAGCAGCTTGGATACTCCAACCGAGCAGTACTTC. This gives the protein CASSLDTPTEQYF. Full variable domain (missing parts from reference TRBV5-5 and TRBJ2-7): DAGVTQSPTHLIKTRGQQVTLRCSPISGHKSVSWYQQVLGQGPQFIFQYYEKEERGRGNFPDRFSARQFPNYSSELNVNALLLGDSALYLCASSLDTPTEQYFGPGTRLTVT.

The gene calls are TRBV6-1 and TRBJ2-7; tentatively, D is TRBD2 (5 bases). Per the germline V gene, CDR1 is MNHNS and CDR2 is SASEGT. The CDR3 has 15 amino acids. Trimming pared 2 bases from V and 2 bases from J, leaving 13 bases between. As DNA, the CDR3 is TGTGCCAGCAGTGAAAGCGGCGGCCCGGCCTACGAGCAGTACTTC. Its translation is CASSESGGPAYEQYF.

This chain connects TRBV7-9 to TRBJ2-6; no clear D gene. The germline gives CDR1 SEHNR, CDR2 FQNEAQ (reference sequence). V was pared by 5 bases and J by 3 bases, with 20 bases between. CDR3 length: 18 residues. The CDR3 here is CASSTPISTEVGANVLTF. CDR3 DNA sequence: TGTGCCAGCAGCACCCCCATAAGTACAGAGGTTGGGGCCAACGTCCTGACTTTC. Looking up the rest from reference TRBV7-9 and TRBJ2-6 gives the full variable domain: DTGVSQNPRHKITKRGQNVTFRCDPISEHNRLYWYRQTLGQGPEFLTYFQNEAQLEKSRLLSDRFSAERPKGSFSTLEIQRTEQGDSAMYLCASSTPISTEVGANVLTFGAGSRLTVL.

In this sample, this clonotype turned up a few times. The rearrangement links TRBV10-3 to TRBJ2-5; D ambiguous. With 4 bases removed from V and 4 bases from J, the gap between germline ends came to 19 bases. Germline lookup yields CDR1 ENHRY and CDR2 SYGVKD. The CDR3 has 16 amino acids. This CDR3 reads CAISGPGQNPGETQYF. Here the CDR3 DNA reads TGTGCCATCAGTGGCCCCGGCCAGAACCCGGGAGAGACCCAGTACTTC.

The gene calls are TRBV13 and TRBJ2-3; TRBD2 matches 13 bases. The CDR3 loop spans 17 amino acids. Germline CDR1 is PRHDT and CDR2 is FYEKMQ (reference sequence). With 5 bases clipped from V and 0 bases from J, the junction kept 5 bases outside the gene matches. Here the CDR3 reads CASSPGLAGASTDTQYF. CDR3 sequence (DNA): TGTGCCAGCAGCCCCGGACTAGCGGGGGCTAGCACAGATACGCAGTATTTT.

On this clonotype itself: A single base separates this from a much larger clone, so it may be a read error. The rearrangement links TRBV7-9 to TRBJ2-2, with D perhaps matching TRBD2 (6 bases). The CDR3 spans 15 residues. Germline CDR1 and CDR2: SEHNR and FQNEAQ (reference sequence). The CDR3 sequence is CASSPGTWNIGELFF. The CDR3 bases are TGTGCCAGCAGCCCGGGGACTTGGAACATCGGGGAGCTGTTTTTT.

This clonotype was seen only a few times. This chain joins TRBV6-1 and TRBJ2-2; 7 bases agree with TRBD2. This CDR3 spans 16 amino acids. Unmatched junction bases numbered 8, after V lost 1 base and J lost 6 bases. Germline assignment: CDR1 MNHNS and CDR2 SASEGT. The DNA of the CDR3 is TGTGCCAGCAGTGAAGTGGGGTGGGGGGGACCCGGGGAGCTGTTTTTT. The encoded protein is CASSEVGWGGPGELFF.

Ten or more counts support this clonotype. This chain links TRBV4-3 with TRBJ1-1; D is undetermined. This CDR3 has 16 residues. CDR1 LGHNA and CDR2 YSLEER come from the germline V gene. Trimming took off 0 bases at V and 3 bases at J, with 14 bases between the two ends. The CDR3, as DNA: TGCGCCAGCAGCCAAGATTCAGTTGGCACTTACACTGAAGCTTTCTTT. Translating gives CASSQDSVGTYTEAFF.

This clonotype was recorded a few times. This rearrangement joins TRBV19 to TRBJ2-1; D may be TRBD2 (6 bases). The CDR3 spans 14 residues. Trimming cost V 1 base and J 9 bases, with 13 bases left between them. The germline CDR1 and CDR2 sequences are LNHDA and SQIVND (reference sequence). As DNA, the CDR3 is TGTGCCAGTAGTATAGTAGTCGGGGGTGGTGAGCAGTTCTTC. Amino acid sequence: CASSIVVGGGEQFF.

On this clonotype itself: One end of the junction fails to match germline, which may point to a read error. The V call is TRBV6-5, the J call TRBJ2-7; the D gene is possibly TRBD1 (6 bases). The CDR3 has 14 residues. Germline V gene data show CDR1 as MNHEY and CDR2 as SVGAGI. CDR3 coding DNA: TGTGACAGCAGTTTCGAGTGGGGGCAGTACGAGCAGTACTTC. Translating it yields CDSSFEWGQYEQYF.

This chain connects TRBV12-3 or TRBV12-4 to TRBJ2-5; TRBD2 might be the D (6 bases). CDR3 length: 14 residues. The V gene lost 5 bases and the J gene lost 5 bases, with 15 bases spanning the gap. CDR3 nucleotide sequence: TGTGCCAGCAGTCCGGCGGGCGGGGAGGAGACCCAGTACTTC. Protein product: CASSPAGGEETQYF.